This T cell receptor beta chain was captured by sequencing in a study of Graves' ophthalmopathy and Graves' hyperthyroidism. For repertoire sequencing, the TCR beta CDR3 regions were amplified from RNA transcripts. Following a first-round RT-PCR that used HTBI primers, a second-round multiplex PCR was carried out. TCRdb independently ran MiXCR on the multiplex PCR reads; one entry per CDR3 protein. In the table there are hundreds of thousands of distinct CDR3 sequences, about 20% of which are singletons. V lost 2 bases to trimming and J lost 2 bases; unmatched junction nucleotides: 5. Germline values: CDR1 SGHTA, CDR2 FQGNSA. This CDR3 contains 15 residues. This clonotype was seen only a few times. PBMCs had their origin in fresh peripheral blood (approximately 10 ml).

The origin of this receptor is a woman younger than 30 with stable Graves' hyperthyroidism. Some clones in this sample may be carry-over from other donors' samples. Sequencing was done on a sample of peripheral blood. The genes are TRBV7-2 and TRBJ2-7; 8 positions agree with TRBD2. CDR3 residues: CASSLMGGGTYEQYF. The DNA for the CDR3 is TGTGCCAGCAGCTTAATGGGCGGGGGGACCTACGAGCAGTACTTC.